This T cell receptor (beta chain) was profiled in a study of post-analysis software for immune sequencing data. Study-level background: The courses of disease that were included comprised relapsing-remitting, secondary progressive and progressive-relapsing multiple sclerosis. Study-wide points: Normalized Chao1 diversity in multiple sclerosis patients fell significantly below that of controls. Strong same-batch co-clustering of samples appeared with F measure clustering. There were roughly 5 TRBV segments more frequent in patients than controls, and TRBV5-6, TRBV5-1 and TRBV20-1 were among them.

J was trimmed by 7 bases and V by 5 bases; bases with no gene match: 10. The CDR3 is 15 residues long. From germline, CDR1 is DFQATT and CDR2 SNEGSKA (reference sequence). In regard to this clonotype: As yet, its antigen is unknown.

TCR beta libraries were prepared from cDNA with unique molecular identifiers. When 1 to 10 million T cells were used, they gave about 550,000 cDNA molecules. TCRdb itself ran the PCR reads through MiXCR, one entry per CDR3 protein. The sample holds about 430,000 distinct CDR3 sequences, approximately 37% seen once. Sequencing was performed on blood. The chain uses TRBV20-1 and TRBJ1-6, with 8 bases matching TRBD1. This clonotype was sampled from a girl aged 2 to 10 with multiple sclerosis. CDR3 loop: CSAYARQGMNSPLHF. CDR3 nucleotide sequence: TGCAGTGCTTATGCCCGACAGGGGATGAATTCACCCCTCCACTTT.